One sample yielded the 15 T cell receptor beta chains listed below, sequenced in a study of identical twins. MiXCR was run by TCRdb on the 5' RACE reads, yielding one entry per CDR3 protein. This sample has a few hundred thousand distinct CDR3 sequences, with around 8% found just once. These data also featured in a second study, about yellow fever vaccine responses in identical twins.

The sample consisted of CD8+ T cells sorted from blood. These receptors were collected from a woman aged 18-30 years in good health.

This clonotype turned up a few times. J is TRBJ1-1 and V is TRBV27; no definite D call. Trimming removed 0 bases from V and 4 bases from J, with 6 bases in between. Looked up from germline, CDR1 is MNHEY and CDR2 is SMNVEV (reference sequence). The CDR3 totals 13 residues. The CDR3 DNA reads TGTGCCAGCAGTTTATCGGCGGTCACTGAAGCTTTCTTT. The encoded protein is CASSLSAVTEAFF.

The rearrangement uses TRBV7-9 and TRBJ2-2; weak D call: TRBD2 (6 bases). CDR3 length: 17 residues. V gave up 5 bases and J gave up 6 bases, with 22 bases separating them. From germline, CDR1 is SEHNR and CDR2 FQNEAQ (reference sequence). The CDR3 DNA follows: TGTGCCAGCAGCCCCTACGAGGAGGGGCCTCGGGCCGGGGAGCTGTTTTTT. This encodes CASSPYEEGPRAGELFF.

J is TRBJ2-3 and V is TRBV9; 8 bases are a match to TRBD2. Germline lookup yields CDR1 SGDLS and CDR2 YYNGEE. The CDR3 contains 15 residues. V lost 0 bases to trimming and J lost 3 bases; unmatched junction nucleotides: 3. The CDR3 loop is CASSVVAGGTDTQYF. In DNA form, the CDR3 reads TGTGCCAGCAGCGTAGTCGCGGGGGGAACAGATACGCAGTATTTT.

The chain recombines TRBV3-1 with TRBJ2-2; D is unclear. The CDR3 loop spans 16 amino acids. Germline V gene sequence: CDR1 LGHDT, CDR2 YNNKEL (reference sequence). V lost 4 bases, J lost 0 bases, and 12 bases lay in between. The chain's CDR3 is CASSPYKVANTGELFF. The CDR3 DNA follows: TGTGCCAGCAGCCCCTATAAGGTGGCGAACACCGGGGAGCTGTTTTTT.

This clonotype has a count of ten or more. The chain combines TRBV11-2 with TRBJ2-5, with 8 nucleotides matching TRBD2. The V gene end was trimmed by 0 bases and the J gene end by 4 bases; junction bases not matched to a gene: 10. Germline V gene lookup returns CDR1 SGHAT and CDR2 FQNNGV. This CDR3 spans 17 amino acids. The CDR3 reads CASSLEESGGPIETQYF. The CDR3 nucleotides are TGTGCCAGCAGCTTAGAGGAGAGCGGGGGCCCCATAGAGACCCAGTACTTC.

This clonotype was picked up many times. CDR3 bases: TGCAGCGTTGAAGGGTTATGGGACAGGGTAGCAGATACGCAGTATTTT. Translating gives CSVEGLWDRVADTQYF. The chain carries TRBV29-1 and TRBJ2-3; 9 bases are a match to TRBD1. Germline-derived CDR1 and CDR2 are SQVTM and ANQGSEA. This CDR3 is built from 16 residues. V lost 1 base, J lost 4 bases, and 9 bases stayed unmatched.

In regard to this clonotype: Mismatch with germline at one junction end may stem from a read error. The chain carries TRBV7-7 and TRBJ2-5; 7 nucleotides match TRBD1. CDR1 and CDR2 (germline): SSHAT, FNYEAQ (reference sequence). The CDR3 totals 15 residues. In DNA form, the CDR3 reads TGTGCTAGCAGCCGAGAGACAGGGACGTACGAGACCCAGTACTTC. This translates into CASSRETGTYETQYF.

This clonotype has a count of ten or more. V is TRBV24-1 and J is TRBJ2-3; possibly TRBD2 for D (6 bases). With 0 bases removed from V and 2 bases from J, the gap between germline ends came to 8 bases. This CDR3 spans 15 amino acids. Germline V gene lookup returns CDR1 KGHDR and CDR2 SFDVKD. This CDR3 reads CATSDLGGDTDTQYF. CDR3 DNA sequence: TGTGCCACCAGTGATTTGGGAGGGGACACAGATACGCAGTATTTT.

The sample holds a few counts of this clonotype. V is TRBV12-3 or TRBV12-4 and J is TRBJ1-1; D not certain. The CDR3 runs to 12 residues. The V end lost 1 base, the J end lost 5 bases, and 5 bases lay between the germline ends. This chain's CDR3 is CASSLVETEAFF. CDR3 in DNA: TGTGCCAGCAGTTTAGTGGAGACTGAAGCTTTCTTT.

This clonotype was detected only a few times. V is TRBV11-2 and J is TRBJ2-7; 7 bases align to TRBD1. Per germline, CDR1 SGHAT and CDR2 FQNNGV. After removal of 5 bases from V and 1 base from J, the junction contained 5 bases not matched to a gene. The CDR3 runs 14 residues. The CDR3 DNA reads as TGTGCCAGCAGCGCATACAGGGGATCCTACGAGCAGTACTTC. It codes for CASSAYRGSYEQYF.

The chain has TRBV28 and TRBJ2-3; 8 positions match TRBD2. The CDR3 is made up of 16 amino acids. Germline values: CDR1 MDHEN, CDR2 SYDVKM. Losses at the gene ends were 5 bases for V and 2 bases for J; bases not matched to a gene: 9. CDR3 protein: CASSAPERETTDTQYF. In DNA, the CDR3 is TGTGCCAGCAGTGCCCCGGAGCGGGAGACCACAGATACGCAGTATTTT. The full variable domain, in which reference TRBV28 and TRBJ2-3 provide the parts outside the CDR3, is DVKVTQSSRYLVKRTGEKVFLECVQDMDHENMFWYRQDPGLGLRLIYFSYDVKMKEKGDIPEGYSVSREKKERFSLILESASTNQTSMYLCASSAPERETTDTQYFGPGTRLTVL.

The chain employs TRBV4-3 and TRBJ1-5, with D uncertain. This CDR3 spans 15 amino acids. The V and J ends lost 0 bases and 3 bases respectively, with 9 bases between them. From germline, CDR1 is LGHNA and CDR2 YSLEER. CDR3 amino acids: CASSQDRSPNQPQHF. The DNA of the CDR3 is TGCGCCAGCAGCCAAGACAGGAGCCCCAATCAGCCCCAGCATTTT.

This sequence joins TRBV20-1 and TRBJ1-2; D is unresolved. V lost 5 bases, J lost 8 bases, and 12 bases lay in between. Per germline, CDR1 DFQATT and CDR2 SNEGSKA (reference sequence). This CDR3 has 11 amino acids. The CDR3 DNA follows: TGCAGTGCTGAAAGGGTGGAAGGCTACACCTTC. Amino acid sequence: CSAERVEGYTF.

This clonotype was seen a few times. CDR3 amino acids: CASSTYRVTGSANEQFF. DNA of the CDR3: TGTGCCAGCAGTACTTACCGAGTGACAGGCTCTGCCAATGAGCAGTTCTTC. V usage is TRBV27 and J usage is TRBJ2-1; D possibly corresponds to TRBD1 (6 bases). The CDR3 totals 17 residues. V gave up 5 bases and J gave up 6 bases, with 23 bases separating them. CDR1 is MNHEY and CDR2 is SMNVEV in the germline V gene (reference sequence).

The rearrangement uses TRBV15 and TRBJ1-2; D is ambiguous. V lost 0 bases and J 4 bases, leaving 9 bases between the germline ends. The CDR3 covers 14 residues. CDR1 is LNHNV and CDR2 is YYDKDF in the germline V gene (reference sequence). CDR3 DNA: TGTGCCACCAGCAGAGATAAGACCCTCTATGGCTACACCTTC. Its translation is CATSRDKTLYGYTF.